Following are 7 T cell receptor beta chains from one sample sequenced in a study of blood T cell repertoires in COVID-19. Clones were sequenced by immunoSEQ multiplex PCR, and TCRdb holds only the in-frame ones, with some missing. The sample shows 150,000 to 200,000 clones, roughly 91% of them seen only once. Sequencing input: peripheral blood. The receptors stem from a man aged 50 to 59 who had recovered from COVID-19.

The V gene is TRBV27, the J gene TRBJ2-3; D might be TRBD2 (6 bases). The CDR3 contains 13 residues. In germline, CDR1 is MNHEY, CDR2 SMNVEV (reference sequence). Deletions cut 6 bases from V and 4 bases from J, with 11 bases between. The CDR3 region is CASRRGLPDTQYF. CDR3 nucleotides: TGTGCCAGCAGGCGGGGTTTGCCAGATACGCAGTATTTT.

As DNA, the CDR3 is TGTGCCAGCAGCTTGGGCAGGGGCTACGACTATGGCTACACCTTC. Amino acids: CASSLGRGYDYGYTF. This chain uses TRBV5-4 with TRBJ1-2, with TRBD1 as a possible D gene (6 bases). Per germline, CDR1 SGHNT and CDR2 YYREEE (reference sequence). V lost 0 bases to trimming and J lost 3 bases, with 12 bases between them. The length of the CDR3 is 15 residues.

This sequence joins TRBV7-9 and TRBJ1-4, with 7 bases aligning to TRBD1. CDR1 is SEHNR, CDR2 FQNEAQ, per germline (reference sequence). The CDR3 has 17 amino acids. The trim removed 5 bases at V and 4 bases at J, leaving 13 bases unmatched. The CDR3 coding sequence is TGTGCCAGCAGCCGACAGGGCGGGCAGGGGCTTAATGAAAAACTGTTTTTT. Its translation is CASSRQGGQGLNEKLFF.

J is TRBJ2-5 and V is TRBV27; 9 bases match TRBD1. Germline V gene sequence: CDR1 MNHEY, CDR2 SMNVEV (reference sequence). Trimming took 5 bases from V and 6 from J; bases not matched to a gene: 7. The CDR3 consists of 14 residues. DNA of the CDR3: TGTGCCAGCAGTATCGGGACAGGGACGCAGACCCAGTACTTC. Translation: CASSIGTGTQTQYF.

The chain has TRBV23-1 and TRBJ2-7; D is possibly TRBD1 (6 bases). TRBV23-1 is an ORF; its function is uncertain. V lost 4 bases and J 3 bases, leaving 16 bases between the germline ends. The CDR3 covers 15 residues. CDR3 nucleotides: TGCGCCAGCAGTCCCACGGGACACCCGGACTACGAGCAGTACTTC. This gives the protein CASSPTGHPDYEQYF.

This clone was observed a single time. Here the CDR3 reads CASTSLTSGGRETQYF. The CDR3 DNA reads TGCGCCAGCACCTCTCTGACTAGCGGCGGCCGGGAGACCCAGTACTTC. The chain joins TRBV23-1 to TRBJ2-5, with 9 bases fitting TRBD2. TRBV23-1 is marked as an open reading frame, function uncertain. The CDR3 extends over 16 amino acids. With V trimmed by 7 bases and J by 5 bases, 14 bases remained unmatched.

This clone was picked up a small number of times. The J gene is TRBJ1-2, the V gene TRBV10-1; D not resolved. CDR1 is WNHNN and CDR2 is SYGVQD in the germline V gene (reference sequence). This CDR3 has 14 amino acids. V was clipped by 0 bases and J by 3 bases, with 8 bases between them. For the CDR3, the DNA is TGCGCCAGCAGTGAGTCCGCAGGCGACTATGGCTACACCTTC. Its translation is CASSESAGDYGYTF.